The T cell receptor (beta chain) under discussion was sequenced for a study of naive and memory T cell subsets. In germline, CDR1 is MDHEN, CDR2 SYDVKM. The CDR3 has 13 residues. Ligated cDNA underwent four rounds of PCR with nested alpha and beta constant region primers and SP2. TCRdb reprocessed the 5' RACE reads via MiXCR and lists one record per CDR3 protein. The repertoire consists of 56,000 or so distinct CDR3 sequences, with 6% to 8% occurring once and the leading ten covering approximately 9.7%. A UMI-containing oligonucleotide was joined by 3' ligation to the TCR cDNA template. Remarks on this clonotype: A read error may account for a junction end that differs from germline.

The TCR was taken from a female donor in good health. V usage is TRBV28 and J usage is TRBJ2-5; TRBD2 might be the D (6 bases). DNA of the CDR3: TGTGCCAGCAGTTTAGCGGGGTTAGAGACCAAGTACTTC. It translates to CASSLAGLETKYF.